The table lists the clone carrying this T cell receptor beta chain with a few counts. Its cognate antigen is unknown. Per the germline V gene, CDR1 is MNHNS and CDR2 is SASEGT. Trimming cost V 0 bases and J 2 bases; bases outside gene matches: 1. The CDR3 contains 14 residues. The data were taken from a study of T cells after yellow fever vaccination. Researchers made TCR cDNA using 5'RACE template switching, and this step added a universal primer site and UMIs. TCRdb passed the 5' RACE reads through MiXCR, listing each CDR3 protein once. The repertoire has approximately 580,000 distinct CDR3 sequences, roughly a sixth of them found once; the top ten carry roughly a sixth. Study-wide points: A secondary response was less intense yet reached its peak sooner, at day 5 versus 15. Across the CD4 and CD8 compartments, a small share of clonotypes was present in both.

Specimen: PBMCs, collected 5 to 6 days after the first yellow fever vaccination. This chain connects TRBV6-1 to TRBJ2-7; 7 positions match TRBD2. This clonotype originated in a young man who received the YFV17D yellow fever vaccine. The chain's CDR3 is CASSEAGGTYEQYF. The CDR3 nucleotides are TGTGCCAGCAGTGAAGCGGGGGGGACCTACGAGCAGTACTTC.